Sequencing of this TCR beta chain was carried out in a study of cytomegalovirus exposure and HLA in healthy donors (dated by TCRdb to the late 2010s). Regarding the study in general: An earlier analysis of some 620 of the donors reported around 280 Gb of sequence data and around 100 million unique TCR beta sequences obtained from about 170 million T cells. Roughly 300 gigabases of sequencing data and approximately 85 million unique TCR sequences were included in an early release covering 550 to 800 HLA-typed donors. Of the 398 genotyped donors, around 81% fell in the genetic ancestry cluster associated with self-reported Caucasian donors. The aim of the study was to test whether cataloging public T cell receptors could identify signatures of past pathogen exposure. The study used immunosequencing to profile the T cell repertoires of 666 subjects and linked those repertoires to cytomegalovirus serostatus. Besides the first cohort of approximately 670 subjects, a separate validation cohort made up of over 95 different subjects was used. The study combined high-throughput TCR immunosequencing, statistical association of individual TCRs with disease status, and machine learning to predict cytomegalovirus infection status. In a later analysis, previously published TCR beta repertoires from 666 donors were re-analyzed and high-resolution HLA genotyping was added so that TCR occurrence patterns could be studied. Rather than drawing on any new phenotypic data, the later analysis identified candidate immune exposures from TCR beta sequences and the way those sequences occurred across donors. An earlier analysis of 587 of the donors applied high-throughput TCR beta sequencing to assess whether each TCR beta V gene segment acted as functional or pseudogenic. Donor age, sex, ethnicity and CMV serostatus were compiled together with the repertoire data. In a later genetic analysis, genome-wide SNP genotypes for 398 of the 666 donors were used, and that subset was treated as a discovery cohort. Every discovery cohort repertoire had been produced on one sequencing platform. HLA typing covered class I and class II loci at four-digit resolution. The number of typed donors differed by locus: about 629-640 for A, B, C, DRB1 and DQB1; 522 for DQA1; around 580 for DPA1; and approximately 450 for DPB1. Roughly five DR-DQ haplotypes were handled as single units for association and clustering, since linkage in the cohort was strong. Among some 410 genotyped donors of the cohort, an average of approximately 240,000 unique TCR beta nucleotide sequences was sequenced per donor, of which roughly 17% were non-productive.

As to this clone: The antigen this receptor binds is unknown. Per-base qualities were not stored, and no clone one base away is much larger.

Relative to germline, V is 1 base shorter and J is 0 bases shorter, with 14 bases between their ends. The CDR3 measures 17 amino acids from cysteine to phenylalanine. The retained sequence is limited to the CDR3, 51 bases, with the frame set at the first base. For CDR1 and CDR2, the germline V gene (reference sequence) lists SEHNR and FQNEAQ. Broad study findings and their caveats: The 87-base-pair reads could not distinguish some IMGT-functional V segments, including TRBV6-2 and TRBV6-3, so those segments were excluded. In a later genetic analysis, fewer N-insertions in productive TCRs were reported among donors in an Asian-associated ancestry cluster than the roughly 710-donor mean. In the study, some 160 TCR beta chains were listed as associated with cytomegalovirus. Sequencing depth was assumed to be roughly uniform across donors in the presence/absence analyses, though that assumption may not hold. At a false discovery rate of 0.05, a later analysis linked fewer than 20,000 TCR beta sequences to specific HLA alleles. When HLA alleles, especially DR and DQ, strongly co-occurred, TCR associations were difficult to assign to individual alleles. The authors suggested that the approach could potentially be extended to other disease states and immunological phenotypes. Broadly in line with IMGT annotations, most TCR beta V segments showed up in productive rearrangements about 90% or about 30% of the time in an earlier analysis of approximately 640 of the donors. Compared with equally common non-associated chains, HLA-associated TCR beta chains in a later analysis were more clonally expanded and had lower generation probabilities. A further reported finding was that TCR beta sequences accurately predicted the HLA-A and HLA-B alleles for most subjects in the first cohort. In a later analysis, most CMV-associated TCR beta chains were found to appear HLA-restricted, with HLA associations seemingly driven largely by CMV exposure. Because HLA typing was unavailable for some donors at each locus, only the typed subset was used in association tests. Correlated functional status among segregating V segments might reflect linkage disequilibrium, but an unknown experimental factor could not be ruled out. In vitro tests confirmed that a few of the cytomegalovirus-associated TCR beta chains recognize cytomegalovirus antigens. A later genetic analysis associated a missense DCLRE1C variant with V-gene and J-gene trimming of TCR beta chains, and an independent cohort replicated the association. A later analysis reported that several top co-occurrence clusters appeared linked to parvovirus B19, influenza, CMV and Epstein-Barr virus. According to a later analysis, TCR association rates differed among HLA loci, with DRB1 alleles showing the most associated TCRs and HLA-C alleles showing the fewest. For the cohort, immune exposure information was limited to CMV serostatus. Because counts were too low, fewer than 20 rarely observed V segments, including chromosome 9 orphons, were excluded from the earlier analysis of some 540 of the donors. Cytomegalovirus status was reported to be diagnosed by the classifier with high specificity and sensitivity in both the original and validation cohorts. This cohort had only TCR beta chains sequenced, and the lack of alpha or paired-chain data limited which features could be detected. Most TCR sequences were observed very rarely across donors, whereas some public TCRs were present in many individuals. The sequencing pipeline was judged likely to have produced a cluster of highly shared sequence variants as a technical artifact.

The library relied on the immunoSEQ multiplex PCR assay. For the multiplex PCR, a mixture combining 60 forward primers for TCR Vbeta segments and 13 reverse primers for TCR Jbeta segments was used. The CDR3 region of rearranged TCR beta genes was amplified from genomic DNA with a multiplex PCR assay. The amplified TCR beta libraries were sequenced on the Illumina HiSeq System as 87-base-pair reads. The authors' analysis ran thus. A later analysis tallied roughly 76 million unique TCR beta chains across the approximately 670 repertoires, and some 10 million of those chains were shared by two or more donors. A nearest-neighbor algorithm error-corrected the raw reads and collapsed the reads into unique sequences, merging closely related sequences to remove PCR and sequencing errors. To assign V, D and J gene segments, CDR3 sequences were aligned to IMGT reference sequences. Each retained sequence needed at least a six-nucleotide match to both a V gene segment and a J gene segment. Rearrangements were classified as productive when the CDR3 lacked stop codons and remained in frame with V and J, and all other rearrangements were classified as non-productive. CDR3 was defined by IMGT convention, running from the second conserved V-encoded cysteine to the conserved J-encoded phenylalanine. The earlier analysis of about 620 of the donors excluded sequences that lacked an unambiguous match to a single V gene segment. An earlier analysis of 587 of the donors classified V segments as functional when productive rearrangements were above 56.7% and as segregating when the standard deviation between donors was above 5%. A statistical classification framework was developed to diagnose cytomegalovirus status using the catalog of TCR beta chain sequences. V and J gene assignment, in a later analysis, came from comparing TCR nucleotide sequences with IMGT/GENE-DB human TR gene sequences. The TCRdist pipeline was used in a later analysis to assign CDR3 sequences and most-parsimonious VDJ recombination scenarios. In a later analysis, each TCR beta chain was defined by its CDR3 amino acid sequence together with its V-gene family, and reads without a unique V-gene family were excluded. As a way to deal with suspected cross-contamination and a sequencing artifact, a later analysis dropped roughly 620 nucleotide sequences that were highly shared and had low generation probability. In a later analysis, a clonal expansion index for each public chain was calculated from normalized within-repertoire ranks of inferred template counts. Generation probabilities in a later analysis came from a VDJ recombination model fitted to out-of-frame rearrangements, and those results were checked against IGoR. A later analysis scored TCR-TCR, TCR-HLA and TCR-CMV co-occurrence with hypergeometric tests, applying a repertoire-size bias correction to TCR pairs. False discovery rates were estimated in a later analysis by permuting HLA or CMV assignments 20 times. In a later analysis, co-occurring TCRs were grouped using DBSCAN, and TCRdist sequence similarity was added for clustering within HLA-allele-positive subsets. Repertoires with fewer than 30,000 or more than 120,000 public chains were left out of co-occurrence clustering, as were about 5 repertoires with anomalous nucleotide sharing. Entries here come from immuneACCESS through TCRdb and include only in-frame sequences with V and J called. Some clones fail to appear in such tables; in the studies checked, an unresolved V gene covers under half of the shortfall, and the cause of the remainder is unknown. D and trimming come from the DNA, and the V and J calls and clone size come from that table. The sample yields 50,000 to 70,000 clones; about three quarters were counted once. Of the sample, around 2.4% falls within the top ten clones.

The cohort consisted of some 670 healthy bone marrow donors. All cohort members were sampled while nominally healthy, although unrecorded immune exposures were likely present. The donor tested CMV seronegative and was one of the 352 seronegative cohort members. A peripheral blood sample was provided by each donor, and peripheral blood mononuclear cells were used for TCR beta sequencing. The Qiagen DNeasy Blood Extraction Kit was used to extract genomic DNA from the blood cell samples. This receptor chain uses TRBV7-9 and TRBJ2-3, with a weak D call of TRBD1 (5 bases match). Sequencing was performed on PBMCs. This receptor was taken from a female donor in good health and CMV-seronegative. The DNA sequence is given as TGTGCCAGCAGCTTAGGTTGGGGCAGACATAGCACAGATACGCAGTATTTT. Translated, it reads CASSLGWGRHSTDTQYF. Joined to the reference TRBV7-9 and TRBJ2-3 proteins, this CDR3 gives the full variable domain: DTGVSQNPRHKITKRGQNVTFRCDPISEHNRLYWYRQTLGQGPEFLTYFQNEAQLEKSRLLSDRFSAERPKGSFSTLEIQRTEQGDSAMYLCASSLGWGRHSTDTQYFGPGTRLTVL.